The next 25 T cell receptor beta chains were all read from a single sample in a study of blood T cells in healthy people across ages. For the second PCR, which ran for about 6 to 12 cycles, a sample-barcoded 5' primer and a J-beta primer mix were used. TCRdb re-derived calls from the 5' RACE reads in MiXCR, one entry per CDR3 protein. The table has about 1.5 million distinct CDR3 sequences, approximately 38% seen once. The sample taken for sequencing was blood. The receptors derive from a young woman in good health.

The V and J genes are TRBV5-1 and TRBJ2-1; D is perhaps TRBD1 (6 bases). Looked up from germline, CDR1 is SGHRS and CDR2 is YFSETQ. This CDR3 spans 15 amino acids. V was clipped by 2 bases and J by 6 bases, with 15 bases between them. This CDR3 is CASSLGQQMGNEQFF. CDR3 nucleotides: TGCGCCAGCAGCTTAGGACAGCAGATGGGCAATGAGCAGTTCTTC.

This clonotype was seen ten or more times. A read error may be the cause here, since a much bigger clone is one base away. CDR3 sequence: CASSCGQGETQYF. The DNA of the CDR3 is TGTGCCAGCAGCTGTGGGCAGGGTGAGACCCAGTACTTC. This rearrangement joins TRBV7-2 to TRBJ2-5, with a tentative D call TRBD1 (5 bases). CDR1 is SGHTA, CDR2 FQGNSA, per germline. The CDR3 covers 13 residues. Trimming cost V 4 bases and J 5 bases, with 11 bases left between them.

This clonotype has more than one count but fewer than ten. The CDR3 reads CASSPNILNRGRGEAFF. The CDR3 nucleotides read TGTGCCAGCAGCCCAAATATTCTGAACAGGGGTCGTGGTGAAGCTTTCTTT. The chain joins TRBV7-2 to TRBJ1-1; 7 bases are shared with TRBD1. The trim removed 5 bases at V and 7 bases at J, leaving 19 bases unmatched. The CDR3 runs 17 residues. The germline V gene encodes CDR1 SGHTA and CDR2 FQGNSA.

This clonotype was recorded at least ten times. The rearrangement links TRBV7-9 to TRBJ2-5; D might be TRBD1 (6 bases). The CDR3 runs to 14 residues. CDR1 is SEHNR, CDR2 FQNEAQ, per germline (reference sequence). V lost 2 bases and J lost 1, with 8 bases in between. In DNA form, the CDR3 reads TGTGCCAGCAGCTTATCAGGGGCCCAAGAGACCCAGTACTTC. Amino acid sequence: CASSLSGAQETQYF.

This clonotype appeared a few times. The chain couples TRBV5-1 to TRBJ2-1; D unresolved. Between the trimmed V and J ends, which lost 7 bases and 6 bases, there was a span of 14 bases. The CDR3 spans 13 residues. The germline V gene encodes CDR1 SGHRS and CDR2 YFSETQ. CDR3 sequence reads: CASQPSFGNEQFF. For the CDR3, the DNA is TGCGCCAGCCAGCCCTCCTTCGGCAATGAGCAGTTCTTC. The whole variable domain, filled in from reference TRBV5-1 and TRBJ2-1, reads KAGVTQTPRYLIKTRGQQVTLSCSPISGHRSVSWYQQTPGQGLQFLFEYFSETQRNKGNFPGRFSGRQFSNSRSEMNVSTLELGDSALYLCASQPSFGNEQFFGPGTRLTVL.

This clonotype has only a few counts. The chain joins TRBV12-3 or TRBV12-4 to TRBJ2-7, with D perhaps TRBD1 (5 bases). The V gene lost 6 bases and the J gene lost 7 bases, with 10 bases spanning the gap. This CDR3 has 11 residues. The CDR3 reads CASRMTVEQYF. In DNA, the CDR3 is TGTGCCAGCAGAATGACAGTGGAGCAGTACTTC.

The gene calls are TRBV28 and TRBJ2-2, with 7 bases fitting TRBD2. This CDR3 region has 15 residues. The germline V gene has CDR1 MDHEN and CDR2 SYDVKM. With V trimmed by 9 bases and J by 4 bases, 11 bases remained unmatched. The CDR3 DNA sequence: TGTGCCAGTCGTACAGGACCGGGGGGCACCGGGGAGCTGTTTTTT. Amino acid sequence: CASRTGPGGTGELFF. The full variable domain, in which reference TRBV28 and TRBJ2-2 provide the parts outside the CDR3, is DVKVTQSSRYLVKRTGEKVFLECVQDMDHENMFWYRQDPGLGLRLIYFSYDVKMKEKGDIPEGYSVSREKKERFSLILESASTNQTSMYLCASRTGPGGTGELFFGEGSRLTVL.

This clonotype was found a few times. The CDR3 DNA sequence: TGTGCCAGCGCGACAGGGTTTGGGAATGAGCAGTTCTTC. Its translation is CASATGFGNEQFF. This chain joins TRBV6-4 and TRBJ2-1; 7 bases are shared with TRBD1. The CDR3 covers 13 residues. Germline V gene lookup returns CDR1 MRHNA and CDR2 SNTAGT. Trimming removed 8 bases from V and 7 bases from J; junction bases left unmatched: 8.

The chain has TRBV11-2 and TRBJ2-7, with 7 positions matching TRBD1. The tail of the sequence fits TRBJ2-5 better, so the J call may be wrong. From germline, CDR1 is SGHAT and CDR2 FQNNGV. This CDR3 has 13 residues. The CDR3 DNA sequence: TGTGCCAGCAGCTACAGGGGAATTGAGACCCAGTACTTC. It yields the protein CASSYRGIETQYF.

This clonotype occurred a few times. The rearrangement uses TRBV12-3 or TRBV12-4 and TRBJ1-2, with D maybe TRBD1 (5 bases). The V end was cut by 4 bases, the J end by 0 bases, with 12 bases between. CDR3 length: 15 amino acids. The chain's CDR3 is CASSYLGHPNYGYTF. CDR3 nucleotides: TGTGCCAGCAGTTATCTAGGACACCCTAACTATGGCTACACCTTC.

This clonotype was recorded a few times. This chain connects TRBV12-3 or TRBV12-4 to TRBJ1-2; maybe TRBD1 (6 bases). V lost 6 bases and J lost 5, with 16 bases in between. The CDR3 contains 14 residues. The CDR3 spells CASSSTGWRYGYTF. CDR3 DNA sequence: TGTGCCAGCAGCTCTACAGGGTGGAGATATGGCTACACCTTC.

The chain links TRBV7-2 to TRBJ2-2, with D perhaps TRBD1 (5 bases). The germline V gene has CDR1 SGHTA and CDR2 FQGNSA. The CDR3 spans 14 residues. Trimming removed 6 bases at V and 2 bases at J, with 10 bases between. The CDR3 here is CASRLQVNTGELFF. Here the CDR3 DNA reads TGTGCCAGCAGGTTACAGGTCAACACCGGGGAGCTGTTTTTT.

The V call is TRBV5-5, the J call TRBJ2-1; D might be TRBD2 (5 bases). Trimming pared 0 bases from V and 9 bases from J, leaving 22 bases between. Germline V gene sequence: CDR1 SGHKS, CDR2 YYEKEE (reference sequence). This CDR3 comprises 17 residues. In DNA, the CDR3 is TGTGCCAGCAGCTTGGAACCGCTAGCTTTGTTTTCGGGTGAGCAGTTCTTC. This translates into CASSLEPLALFSGEQFF.

This clonotype occurred a few times. V usage is TRBV25-1 and J usage is TRBJ2-7; D is perhaps TRBD2 (6 bases). The CDR3 has 13 residues. CDR1 and CDR2 from the germline V gene are MGHDK and SYGVNS. Trimming took off 6 bases at V and 1 base at J, with 10 bases between the two ends. The CDR3 DNA follows: TGTGCCAGCAGAGACGGAGGGTCCTACGAGCAGTACTTC. This codes for CASRDGGSYEQYF.

V usage is TRBV7-3 and J usage is TRBJ2-2, with D tentatively TRBD2 (5 bases). The CDR3 extends over 17 amino acids. Trimming pared 5 bases from V and 2 bases from J, leaving 18 bases between. The germline V gene encodes CDR1 SGHTA and CDR2 FQGTGA. The CDR3 nucleotides are TGTGCCAGCAGCCACCGCGGCGGAGGTTTTAACACCGGGGAGCTGTTTTTT. Its protein is CASSHRGGGFNTGELFF. The full variable domain, in which reference TRBV7-3 and TRBJ2-2 provide the parts outside the CDR3, is GAGVSQTPSNKVTEKGKYVELRCDPISGHTALYWYRQSLGQGPEFLIYFQGTGAADDSGLPNDRFFAVRPEGSVSTLKIQRTERGDSAVYLCASSHRGGGFNTGELFFGEGSRLTVL.

The J gene is TRBJ2-7, the V gene TRBV12-3 or TRBV12-4; D gene uncertain. The V end was cut by 5 bases, the J end by 3 bases, with 14 bases between. The CDR3 runs 14 residues. As DNA, the CDR3 is TGTGCCAGCAGTCCTTTGAGTTCTGGCTACGAGCAGTACTTC. This codes for CASSPLSSGYEQYF.

This rearrangement joins TRBV6-5 to TRBJ2-7; 12 positions agree with TRBD1. The V gene end was trimmed by 2 bases and the J gene end by 9 bases; junction bases not matched to a gene: 8. Germline V gene sequence: CDR1 MNHEY, CDR2 SVGAGI. The CDR3 spans 15 residues. This chain's CDR3 is CASSYQGQGAWSQYF. DNA for the CDR3: TGTGCCAGCAGTTACCAGGGACAGGGGGCATGGTCGCAGTACTTC.

The CDR3, as DNA: TGCAGTGCTAGAGGGACTAGCGGGAGCACCTACAATGAGCAGTTCTTC. Translated: CSARGTSGSTYNEQFF. The chain joins TRBV20-1 to TRBJ2-1, with 13 bases identical to TRBD2. CDR3 length: 16 residues. V shed 1 base and J 2 bases; nucleotides not matched to a gene: 2. Germline lookup yields CDR1 DFQATT and CDR2 SNEGSKA (reference sequence).

V gene TRBV5-6 combines with J gene TRBJ2-1, with D perhaps matching TRBD2 (5 bases). The CDR3 contains 16 residues. Germline CDR1 reads SGHDT; CDR2 reads YYEEEE. V was pared by 1 base and J by 0 bases, with 11 bases between. DNA of the CDR3: TGTGCCAGCAGCTTGATCAGCGGCCTCTCCTACAATGAGCAGTTCTTC. Translation: CASSLISGLSYNEQFF.

This clonotype has only a few counts. J is TRBJ2-3 and V is TRBV28; D may be TRBD1 (6 bases). This CDR3 region has 15 residues. Trimming stripped 4 bases from V and 4 bases from J, with 15 bases between. Germline-derived CDR1 and CDR2 are MDHEN and SYDVKM. For the CDR3, the DNA is TGTGCCAGCAGTTCAGACCAGGGGTGGCCAGATACGCAGTATTTT. Translating gives CASSSDQGWPDTQYF.

Only a few counts were recorded for this clonotype. V usage is TRBV4-1 and J usage is TRBJ2-7, with TRBD2 matching over 10 bases. Germline CDR1 reads MGHRA; CDR2 reads YSYEKL. This CDR3 comprises 19 residues. Germline trimming cut 0 bases from V and 0 bases from J; bases unmatched to any gene: 11. For the CDR3, the DNA is TGCGCCAGCAGCCAAGACTCCTGGACTAGCGGAGGCCCCTCCTACGAGCAGTACTTC. Encoded protein: CASSQDSWTSGGPSYEQYF.

V is TRBV3-1 and J is TRBJ1-1, with D maybe TRBD1 (6 bases). The germline V and J ends were trimmed by 1 base and 6 bases, with 18 bases remaining between them. The germline V gene has CDR1 LGHDT and CDR2 YNNKEL (reference sequence). The CDR3 sequence is 16 residues long. The DNA for the CDR3 is TGTGCCAGCAGCCAAGGGGTTGGGGGGCTTTATGCTGAAGCTTTCTTT. Translated, it gives CASSQGVGGLYAEAFF.

The rearrangement links TRBV15 to TRBJ2-2; 7 bases match TRBD2. Germline loops: CDR1 LNHNV, CDR2 YYDKDF (reference sequence). The V gene end was trimmed by 0 bases and the J gene end by 7 bases; junction bases not matched to a gene: 5. The CDR3 runs to 15 residues. The CDR3, as DNA: TGTGCCACCAGCAGAGATTGGGGGGGTAGCGGGGAGCTGTTTTTT. Protein: CATSRDWGGSGELFF.

This clonotype was counted a few times. The rearrangement joins TRBV7-2 to TRBJ1-6; D is ambiguous. The CDR3 sequence is 17 residues long. Per germline, CDR1 SGHTA and CDR2 FQGNSA. V was pared by 5 bases and J by 0 bases, with 14 bases between. This CDR3 reads CASSPRTLSSYNSPLHF. CDR3 bases: TGTGCCAGCAGCCCTAGGACTCTGAGCTCCTATAATTCACCCCTCCACTTT.

This chain links TRBV20-1 with TRBJ1-6, with D tentatively TRBD1 (5 bases). The germline CDR1 and CDR2 sequences are DFQATT and SNEGSKA (reference sequence). V lost 6 bases to trimming and J lost 6 bases, with 21 bases between them. This CDR3 contains 16 residues. CDR3 DNA: TGCAGTGCCCGGGACCCATCTAGGCCTATTAATTCACCCCTCCACTTT. It codes for CSARDPSRPINSPLHF.